This TCR beta chain was recovered during a study of T-cell reconstitution after alpha-beta-depleted transplantation in children. Findings and limits, study-wide: Expanded graft clones numbering several hundred reportedly gave rise to alpha-beta T cells about two months after transplant. Counts and diversity of T cells one year after transplant came mostly from newly produced T cells. Surviving thymic progenitors and recipient T cells were the source of high TCRbeta diversity at day 60 in some patients.

The junction had 5 bases not matched to a gene; V was cut back by 0 bases and J by 5 bases. The length of the CDR3 is 16 residues. Germline assignment: CDR1 SGDLS and CDR2 YYNGEE. This clonotype was observed a few times. The antigen is not known. Researchers prepared the TCRbeta library using unique molecular identifiers, the study reports. MiXCR, run by TCRdb on the PCR reads, gives a single entry per CDR3 protein. Among about 460,000 distinct CDR3 sequences listed, approximately 10% were seen once. This TCR was sampled from a female patient aged 2 to 10 who had a stem cell transplant for aplastic anemia, so the T cells may come from the graft donor. Specimen: PBMCs, mostly from graft donor cells, collected 180 days after TCRalphabeta/CD19-depleted stem cell transplant. J is TRBJ2-2 and V is TRBV9; 9 bases agree with TRBD2. The CDR3 sequence is CASSVGAGGGTGELFF. The CDR3 DNA is TGTGCCAGCAGCGTAGGAGCGGGAGGAGGAACCGGGGAGCTGTTTTTT.